The 30 T cell receptor beta chains reported below all come from one sample, sequenced in a study of T cell responses to AZD1222 COVID-19 vaccine. Method: immunoSEQ multiplex PCR; TCRdb's copy keeps in-frame clones and lacks some. The sample has fewer than 200,000 clones, about 90% seen once; the top ten hold more than 9%. This sample comprised peripheral blood, obtained 28 days after the second AZD1222 dose. All receptors come from an adult who received the AZD1222 COVID-19 vaccine.

The rearrangement links TRBV7-2 to TRBJ2-1; tentatively, D is TRBD1 (6 bases). Trimming took off 1 base at V and 7 bases at J, with 17 bases between the two ends. This CDR3 has 16 residues. CDR1 and CDR2 from the germline V gene are SGHTA and FQGNSA. In nucleotides, the CDR3 is TGTGCCAGCAGCTTAGGCCGGACAGAGGTTGATAATGAGCAGTTCTTC. This encodes CASSLGRTEVDNEQFF.

The chain has TRBV2 and TRBJ1-1; D is unclear. V lost 4 bases to trimming and J lost 1 base, with 7 bases between them. Germline V gene data show CDR1 as SNHLY and CDR2 as FYNNEI. The CDR3 runs to 13 residues. Here the CDR3 DNA reads TGTGCCAGCAGTGCCGACGGGAACACTGAAGCTTTCTTT. Translated, it gives CASSADGNTEAFF.

The gene calls are TRBV7-9 and TRBJ2-1; 7 nucleotides match TRBD2. Germline CDR1 is SEHNR and CDR2 is FQNEAQ (reference sequence). The length of the CDR3 is 13 residues. Trimming cost V 7 bases and J 4 bases; bases outside gene matches: 4. The chain's CDR3 is CASTGTIYNEQFF. The CDR3 coding sequence is TGTGCCAGCACCGGGACTATTTACAATGAGCAGTTCTTC. The full variable domain, rest sourced from reference TRBV7-9 and TRBJ2-1, is DTGVSQNPRHKITKRGQNVTFRCDPISEHNRLYWYRQTLGQGPEFLTYFQNEAQLEKSRLLSDRFSAERPKGSFSTLEIQRTEQGDSAMYLCASTGTIYNEQFFGPGTRLTVL.

The chain uses TRBV7-2 and TRBJ2-7, with D unresolved. Germline V gene sequence: CDR1 SGHTA, CDR2 FQGNSA. The CDR3 is made up of 16 amino acids. Trimming removed 5 bases at V and 1 base at J, with 18 bases between. The CDR3 DNA follows: TGTGCCAGCAGCCCAGATCGGTTTAGGCTATCCTACGAGCAGTACTTC. Amino acids: CASSPDRFRLSYEQYF.

V is TRBV19 and J is TRBJ1-2, with 7 bases fitting TRBD1. CDR1 is LNHDA and CDR2 is SQIVND in the germline V gene (reference sequence). The CDR3 is made up of 14 amino acids. Trimming cost V 10 bases and J 8 bases; bases outside gene matches: 16. CDR3 nucleotide sequence: TGTGCCACCGAGGGGGACAGCTCCCTCGGGGGCTACACCTTC. It encodes CATEGDSSLGGYTF.

This sequence joins TRBV30 and TRBJ1-1; maybe TRBD1 (5 bases). V lost 0 bases to trimming and J lost 2 bases, with 7 bases between them. Germline assignment: CDR1 GTSNPN and CDR2 SVGIG (reference sequence). The CDR3 is 13 amino acids. CDR3 bases: TGTGCCTGGAGTGTAGGGGATAACACTGAAGCTTTCTTT. This codes for CAWSVGDNTEAFF.

The chain joins TRBV30 to TRBJ1-2, with D hard to call. Per the germline V gene, CDR1 is GTSNPN and CDR2 is SVGIG (reference sequence). The CDR3 spans 14 residues. V shed 1 base and J shed 8 bases, with 17 bases lying between them. The CDR3 here is CAWSERQAFGGYTF. The DNA of the CDR3 is TGTGCCTGGAGTGAACGGCAGGCCTTTGGGGGCTACACCTTC.

This clone was seen a few times. The gene calls are TRBV6-5 and TRBJ1-6, with D uncertain. CDR3 length equals 12 residues. Trimming removed 11 bases from V and 7 bases from J, with 12 bases in between. Germline lookup yields CDR1 MNHEY and CDR2 SVGAGI. The CDR3, as DNA: TGTGCCTGCCGGAACGGCAATTCACCCCTCCACTTT. Residues: CACRNGNSPLHF.

The chain combines TRBV6-6 with TRBJ1-5; no firm D call. With 7 bases removed from V and 2 bases from J, the gap between germline ends came to 6 bases. The germline V gene encodes CDR1 MNHNY and CDR2 SVGAGI (reference sequence). This CDR3 contains 12 residues. CDR3 DNA sequence: TGTGCCAGCAACCCCGGCAATCAGCCCCAGCATTTT. Protein product: CASNPGNQPQHF.

The J gene is TRBJ1-6, the V gene TRBV3-1 (or the pseudogene TRBV3-2), with TRBD1 identical over 10 bases. The CDR3 has 18 amino acids. Germline CDR1 reads LGHDT; CDR2 reads YNNKEL (reference sequence). Unmatched junction bases numbered 17, after V lost 5 bases and J lost 10 bases. The chain's CDR3 is CASSRAGGQGPEGSPLHF. CDR3 DNA sequence: TGTGCCAGCAGCAGAGCAGGGGGACAGGGGCCGGAGGGATCACCCCTCCACTTT.

The chain is built from TRBV28 and TRBJ1-3, with D possibly matching TRBD1 (5 bases). The CDR3 covers 13 residues. Germline values: CDR1 MDHEN, CDR2 SYDVKM. V was clipped by 6 bases and J by 2 bases, with 8 bases between them. The CDR3 DNA sequence: TGTGCCAGCAGCGGAGGGGCTGGAAACACCATATATTTT. Encoded protein: CASSGGAGNTIYF.

The chain combines TRBV5-5 with TRBJ1-2, with D tentatively TRBD1 (6 bases). The CDR3 runs 16 residues. Trimming left V 0 bases short and J 2 bases short, with 14 bases between. Germline CDR1 reads SGHKS; CDR2 reads YYEKEE (reference sequence). The CDR3 region has the DNA TGTGCCAGCAGCTTGGGGGGGGCCGGTTACAACTATGGCTACACCTTC. Amino acids: CASSLGGAGYNYGYTF. Based on the CDR3 plus reference TRBV5-5 and TRBJ1-2, the full variable domain is DAGVTQSPTHLIKTRGQQVTLRCSPISGHKSVSWYQQVLGQGPQFIFQYYEKEERGRGNFPDRFSARQFPNYSSELNVNALLLGDSALYLCASSLGGAGYNYGYTFGSGTRLTVV.

The rearrangement links TRBV6-2 or TRBV6-3 to TRBJ2-5; 7 bases are a match to TRBD1. CDR3 length equals 16 residues. V shed 5 bases, J shed 5 bases, and the junction held 14 bases outside the gene matches. In germline, CDR1 is MNHEY, CDR2 SVGEGT. CDR3 protein: CASSLSRDSVGETQYF. CDR3 sequence (DNA): TGTGCCAGCAGTCTTTCCCGGGACAGTGTTGGGGAGACCCAGTACTTC.

This clone was found once. This sequence joins TRBV7-2 and TRBJ1-3; D not resolved. The germline CDR1 and CDR2 sequences are SGHTA and FQGNSA. Trimming shortened V by 0 bases and J by 0 bases, and 12 bases separated the two germline ends. The CDR3 has 17 amino acids. The CDR3 is CASSLADSWSSGNTIYF. DNA for the CDR3: TGTGCCAGCAGCTTAGCGGACTCATGGAGCTCTGGAAACACCATATATTTT.

The chain recombines TRBV6-9 with TRBJ1-5, with D perhaps TRBD1 (5 bases). The V gene lost 5 bases and the J gene lost 9 bases, with 26 bases spanning the gap. The germline gives CDR1 MNHGY, CDR2 SVAAGI. The CDR3 runs 17 residues. The CDR3 DNA sequence: TGTGCCAGCAGTCGCTGCCCATCGGGACGGGAGGAATGGCCCCAGCATTTT. As protein: CASSRCPSGREEWPQHF.

The chain couples TRBV7-9 to TRBJ2-1; D may correspond to TRBD1 or TRBD2 (5 bases each). With 3 bases removed from V and 6 bases from J, the gap between germline ends came to 21 bases. Germline V gene lookup returns CDR1 SEHNR and CDR2 FQNEAQ (reference sequence). This CDR3 region has 17 residues. The CDR3 DNA sequence: TGTGCCAGCAGCTTGCAACTGACCGGGACCCTTGTCAATGAGCAGTTCTTC. It yields the protein CASSLQLTGTLVNEQFF.

This clone has a handful of counts. J is TRBJ1-4 and V is TRBV4-2; D remains unclear. CDR1 is LGHNA, CDR2 YNFKEQ, per germline. Trimming left V 4 bases short and J 4 bases short, with 13 bases between. The CDR3 length is 15 residues. The CDR3 reads CASSPGPELNEKLFF. CDR3 nucleotides: TGTGCCAGCAGCCCCGGACCAGAGCTTAATGAAAAACTGTTTTTT.

CDR3 in DNA: TGTGCCAGCAGCTTATCGGTAAACACCGGGGAGCTGTTTTTT. Amino acid sequence: CASSLSVNTGELFF. The chain combines TRBV7-2 with TRBJ2-2; no clear D gene. The ends were cut back, 2 bases at V and 2 bases at J, with 6 bases in the middle. Germline V gene lookup returns CDR1 SGHTA and CDR2 FQGNSA. There are 14 residues in the CDR3.

The chain is built from TRBV11-2 and TRBJ1-5; tentatively, D is TRBD1 (6 bases). Between the trimmed V and J ends, which lost 7 bases and 7 bases, there was a span of 26 bases. CDR3 length equals 17 residues. CDR1 and CDR2 from the germline V gene are SGHAT and FQNNGV. The CDR3 nucleotides read TGTGCCAGCAAATCTTCTGGGGGCGGAGGGTTCAAGCAGCCCCAGCATTTT. Its translation is CASKSSGGGGFKQPQHF.

The rearrangement links TRBV20-1 to TRBJ1-1; possibly TRBD1 for D (6 bases). Trimming took off 3 bases at V and 4 bases at J, with 9 bases between the two ends. The germline CDR1 and CDR2 sequences are DFQATT and SNEGSKA (reference sequence). The CDR3 is 12 amino acids. The CDR3 is CSASLTGTEAFF. Written as DNA, the CDR3 is TGCAGTGCTAGTCTGACAGGCACTGAAGCTTTCTTT.

The chain has TRBV3-1 (or the pseudogene TRBV3-2) and TRBJ1-1; D uncertain. Germline V gene data show CDR1 as LGHDT and CDR2 as YNNKEL (reference sequence). The length of the CDR3 is 14 residues. Trimming stripped 1 base from V and 1 base from J, with 7 bases between. The CDR3 nucleotides are TGTGCCAGCAGCCAAGGACGGCCGAACACTGAAGCTTTCTTT. It specifies CASSQGRPNTEAFF.

V and J are TRBV29-1 and TRBJ1-2; 8 nucleotides line up with TRBD1. CDR3 length: 13 residues. With 7 bases clipped from V and 2 bases from J, the junction kept 6 bases outside the gene matches. Germline V gene data show CDR1 as SQVTM and CDR2 as ANQGSEA. The CDR3 here is CSAGQGINYGYTF. CDR3 DNA sequence: TGCAGCGCAGGACAGGGTATCAACTATGGCTACACCTTC.

The chain employs TRBV9 and TRBJ2-3, with TRBD2 matching over 8 bases. Trimming took 3 bases from V and 7 from J; bases not matched to a gene: 13. The CDR3 contains 16 residues. Per the germline V gene, CDR1 is SGDLS and CDR2 is YYNGEE. CDR3 region: CASSEGFSGGPNTQYF. The CDR3 DNA follows: TGTGCCAGCAGCGAGGGGTTTTCGGGGGGGCCAAATACGCAGTATTTT.

The rearrangement joins TRBV30 to TRBJ1-1, with unresolved D. V dropped 2 bases and J dropped 3 bases, with 10 bases sitting between them. The CDR3 covers 13 residues. Per the germline V gene, CDR1 is GTSNPN and CDR2 is SVGIG (reference sequence). The CDR3 region has the DNA TGTGCCTGGAGTAAGGGAGGGTACACTGAAGCTTTCTTT. It encodes CAWSKGGYTEAFF.

The chain recombines TRBV30 with TRBJ2-5, with TRBD1 identical over 9 bases. J was trimmed by 5 bases and V by 3 bases; bases with no gene match: 4. The CDR3 sequence is 13 residues long. Germline lookup yields CDR1 GTSNPN and CDR2 SVGIG (reference sequence). The CDR3 DNA sequence: TGTGCCTGGAGAGGACAGGGGACCGAGACCCAGTACTTC. It translates to CAWRGQGTETQYF.

This clone has a single count. The CDR3 DNA sequence: TGTGCCAGCAGTTACTTCACAGGGGGGAACACTGAAGCTTTCTTT. Residues: CASSYFTGGNTEAFF. The rearrangement uses TRBV6-2 or TRBV6-3 and TRBJ1-1; 8 bases map to TRBD1. The CDR3 is 15 amino acids. V shed 1 base, J shed 1 base, and the junction held 2 bases outside the gene matches. Germline CDR1 and CDR2: MNHEY and SVGEGT.

V is TRBV2 and J is TRBJ1-2; 7 bases fit TRBD1. The J segment lost 2 bases and the V segment lost 7 bases, leaving 7 bases of the junction unmatched. The CDR3 consists of 14 residues. Per the germline V gene, CDR1 is SNHLY and CDR2 is FYNNEI. In nucleotides, the CDR3 is TGTGCCAGCAACGACAGGGACAGAAACTATGGCTACACCTTC. Its translation: CASNDRDRNYGYTF.

This sequence joins TRBV11-2 and TRBJ1-3, with D hard to call. The CDR3 covers 14 residues. V was pared by 2 bases and J by 4 bases, with 9 bases between. In germline, CDR1 is SGHAT, CDR2 FQNNGV. The CDR3 sequence: CASSLRPVGNTIYF. In DNA form, the CDR3 reads TGTGCCAGCAGCTTAAGGCCAGTGGGAAACACCATATATTTT.

The chain employs TRBV27 and TRBJ2-7; the D gene is possibly TRBD1 (6 bases). The CDR3 is 15 residues long. Germline V CDR1 and CDR2: MNHEY, SMNVEV (reference sequence). V was trimmed by 5 bases and J by 9 bases, leaving 23 bases between them. DNA of the CDR3: TGTGCCAGCAGTCCGCAGACAGGCCTTTTGAGTGGGCAGTACTTC. Protein sequence: CASSPQTGLLSGQYF.

The sample holds one count of this clone. The rearrangement joins TRBV2 to TRBJ1-2, with TRBD1 matching over 7 bases. Germline V gene sequence: CDR1 SNHLY, CDR2 FYNNEI. Trimming removed 6 bases from V and 5 bases from J; junction bases left unmatched: 9. The CDR3 extends over 14 amino acids. The CDR3 loop is CASSGDRTGYGYTF. CDR3 coding DNA: TGTGCCAGCAGCGGGGACAGAACGGGGTATGGCTACACCTTC. The whole variable domain, remainder taken from reference TRBV2 and TRBJ1-2, is EPEVTQTPSHQVTQMGQEVILRCVPISNHLYFYWYRQILGQKVEFLVSFYNNEISEKSEIFDDQFSVERPDGSNFTLKIRSTKLEDSAMYFCASSGDRTGYGYTFGSGTRLTVV.